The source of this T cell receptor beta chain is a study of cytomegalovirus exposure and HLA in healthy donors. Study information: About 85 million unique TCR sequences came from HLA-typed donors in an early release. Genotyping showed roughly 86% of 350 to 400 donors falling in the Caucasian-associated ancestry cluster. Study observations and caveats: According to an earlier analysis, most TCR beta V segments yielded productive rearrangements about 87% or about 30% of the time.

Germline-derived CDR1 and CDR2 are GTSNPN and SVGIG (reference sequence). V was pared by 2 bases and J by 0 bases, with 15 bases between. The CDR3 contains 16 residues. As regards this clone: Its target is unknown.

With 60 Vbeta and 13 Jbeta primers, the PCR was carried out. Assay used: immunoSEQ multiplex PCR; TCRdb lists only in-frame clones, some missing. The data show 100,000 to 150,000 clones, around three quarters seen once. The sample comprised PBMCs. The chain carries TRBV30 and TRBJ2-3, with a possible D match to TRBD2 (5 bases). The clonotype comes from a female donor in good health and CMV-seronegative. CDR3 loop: CAWSFRFSASTDTQYF. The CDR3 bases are TGTGCCTGGAGTTTCCGATTTAGCGCTAGCACAGATACGCAGTATTTT.